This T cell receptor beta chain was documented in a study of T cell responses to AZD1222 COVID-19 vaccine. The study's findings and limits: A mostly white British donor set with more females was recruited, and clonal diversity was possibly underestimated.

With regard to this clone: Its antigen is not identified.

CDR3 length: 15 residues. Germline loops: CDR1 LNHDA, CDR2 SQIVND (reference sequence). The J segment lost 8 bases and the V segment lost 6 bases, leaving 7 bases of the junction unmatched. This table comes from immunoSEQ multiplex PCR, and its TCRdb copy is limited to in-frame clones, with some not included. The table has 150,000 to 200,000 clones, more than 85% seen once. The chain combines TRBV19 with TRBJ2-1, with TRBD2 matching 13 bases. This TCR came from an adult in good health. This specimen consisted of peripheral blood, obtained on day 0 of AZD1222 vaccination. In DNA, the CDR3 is TGTGCCAGTAGCCCGACTAGCGGGGGGTTGGATGAGCAGTTCTTC. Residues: CASSPTSGGLDEQFF.